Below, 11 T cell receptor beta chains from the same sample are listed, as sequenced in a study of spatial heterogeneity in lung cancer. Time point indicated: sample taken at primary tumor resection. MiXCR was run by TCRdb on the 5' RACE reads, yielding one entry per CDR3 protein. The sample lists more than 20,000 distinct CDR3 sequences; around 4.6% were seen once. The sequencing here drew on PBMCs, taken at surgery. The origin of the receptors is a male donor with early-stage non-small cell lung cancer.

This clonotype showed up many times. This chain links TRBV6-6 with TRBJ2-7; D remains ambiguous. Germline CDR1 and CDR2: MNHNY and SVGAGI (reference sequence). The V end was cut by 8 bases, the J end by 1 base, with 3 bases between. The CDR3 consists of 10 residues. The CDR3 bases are TGTGCCAGCGGGTCCTACGAGCAGTACTTC. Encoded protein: CASGSYEQYF.

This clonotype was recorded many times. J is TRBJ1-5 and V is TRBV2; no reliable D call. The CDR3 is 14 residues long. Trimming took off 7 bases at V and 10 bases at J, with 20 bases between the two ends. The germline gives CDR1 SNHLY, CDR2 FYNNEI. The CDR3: CASTTGGIFEPQHF. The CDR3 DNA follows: TGTGCCAGCACCACGGGTGGGATTTTCGAACCCCAGCATTTT.

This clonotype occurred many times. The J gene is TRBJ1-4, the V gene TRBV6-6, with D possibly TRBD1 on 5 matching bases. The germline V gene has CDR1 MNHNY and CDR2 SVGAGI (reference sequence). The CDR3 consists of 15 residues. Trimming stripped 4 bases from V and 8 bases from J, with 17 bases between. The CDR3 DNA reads TGTGCCAGCAGTTCATCCGGGACGGCGGGAGAAAAACTGTTTTTT. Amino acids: CASSSSGTAGEKLFF.

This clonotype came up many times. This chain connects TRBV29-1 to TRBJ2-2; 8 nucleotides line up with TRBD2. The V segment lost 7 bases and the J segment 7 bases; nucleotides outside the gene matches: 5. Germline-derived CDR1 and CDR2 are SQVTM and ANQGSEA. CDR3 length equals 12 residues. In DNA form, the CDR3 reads TGCAGCGGAGGGCTAGCGGGCGGGGAGCTGTTTTTT. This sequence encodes CSGGLAGGELFF.

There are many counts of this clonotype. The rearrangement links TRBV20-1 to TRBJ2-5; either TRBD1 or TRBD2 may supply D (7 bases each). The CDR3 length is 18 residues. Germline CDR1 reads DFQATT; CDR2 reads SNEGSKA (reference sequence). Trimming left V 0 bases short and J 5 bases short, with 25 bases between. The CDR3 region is CSARDLVARGGGGETQYF. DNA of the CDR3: TGCAGTGCTAGAGATTTGGTCGCTCGCGGGGGAGGGGGCGAGACCCAGTACTTC.

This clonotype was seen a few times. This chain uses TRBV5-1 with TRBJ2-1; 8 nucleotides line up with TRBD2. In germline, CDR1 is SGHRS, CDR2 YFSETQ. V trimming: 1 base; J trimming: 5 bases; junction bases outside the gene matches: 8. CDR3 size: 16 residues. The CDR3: CASSLLVAGMNNEQFF. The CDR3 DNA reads TGCGCCAGCAGCTTGCTGGTAGCGGGAATGAACAATGAGCAGTTCTTC.

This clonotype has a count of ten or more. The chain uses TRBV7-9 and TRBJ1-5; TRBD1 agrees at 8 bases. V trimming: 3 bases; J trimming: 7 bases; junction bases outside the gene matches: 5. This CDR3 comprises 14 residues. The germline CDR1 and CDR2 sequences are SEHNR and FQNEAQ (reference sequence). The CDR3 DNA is TGTGCCAGCAGCTTGACAGGGGTGCGGCAGCCCCAGCATTTT. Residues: CASSLTGVRQPQHF.

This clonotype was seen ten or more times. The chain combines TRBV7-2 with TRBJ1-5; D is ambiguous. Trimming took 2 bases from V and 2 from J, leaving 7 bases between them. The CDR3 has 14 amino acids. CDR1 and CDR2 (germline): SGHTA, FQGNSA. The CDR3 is CASSLRTGNQPQHF. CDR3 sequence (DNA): TGTGCCAGCAGCTTAAGAACAGGCAATCAGCCCCAGCATTTT.

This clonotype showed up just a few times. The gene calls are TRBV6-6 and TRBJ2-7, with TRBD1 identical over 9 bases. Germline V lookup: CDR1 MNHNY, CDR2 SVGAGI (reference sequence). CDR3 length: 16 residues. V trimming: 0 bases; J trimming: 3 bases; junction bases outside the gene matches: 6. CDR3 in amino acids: CASSYSTGTGSYEQYF. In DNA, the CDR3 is TGTGCCAGCAGTTACTCGACAGGGACAGGGAGCTACGAGCAGTACTTC.

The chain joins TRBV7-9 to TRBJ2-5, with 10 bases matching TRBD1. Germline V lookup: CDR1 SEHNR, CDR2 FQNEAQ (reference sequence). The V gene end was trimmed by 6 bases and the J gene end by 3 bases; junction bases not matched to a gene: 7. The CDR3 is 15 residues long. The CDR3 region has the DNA TGTGCCAGCAGACCGTCCGGGACAGGGGAAGAGACCCAGTACTTC. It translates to CASRPSGTGEETQYF.

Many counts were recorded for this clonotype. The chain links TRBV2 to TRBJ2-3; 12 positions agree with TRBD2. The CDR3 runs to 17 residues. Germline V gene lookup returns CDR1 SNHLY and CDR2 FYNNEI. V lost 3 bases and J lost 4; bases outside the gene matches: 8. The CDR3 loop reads CASSESSGRAPADTQYF. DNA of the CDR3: TGTGCCAGCAGTGAGTCTAGCGGGAGGGCGCCTGCAGATACGCAGTATTTT. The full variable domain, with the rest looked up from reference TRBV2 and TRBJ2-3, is EPEVTQTPSHQVTQMGQEVILRCVPISNHLYFYWYRQILGQKVEFLVSFYNNEISEKSEIFDDQFSVERPDGSNFTLKIRSTKLEDSAMYFCASSESSGRAPADTQYFGPGTRLTVL.